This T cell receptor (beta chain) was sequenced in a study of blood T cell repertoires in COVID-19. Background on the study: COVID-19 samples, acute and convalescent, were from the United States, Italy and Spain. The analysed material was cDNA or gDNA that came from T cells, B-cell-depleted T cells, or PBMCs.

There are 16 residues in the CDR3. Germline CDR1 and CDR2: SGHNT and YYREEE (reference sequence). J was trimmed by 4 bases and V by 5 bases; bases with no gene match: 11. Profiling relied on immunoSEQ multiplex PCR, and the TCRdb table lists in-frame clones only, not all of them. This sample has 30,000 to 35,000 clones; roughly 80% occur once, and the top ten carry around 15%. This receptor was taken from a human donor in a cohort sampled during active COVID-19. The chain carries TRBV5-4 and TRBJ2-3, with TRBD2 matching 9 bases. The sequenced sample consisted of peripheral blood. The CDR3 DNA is TGTGCCAGCAGAAAGGAGGGACTAGCTGCGGCAGATACGCAGTATTTT. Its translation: CASRKEGLAAADTQYF.